In this sample, the clone carrying this TCR beta chain turned up many times. Its antigen is unidentified. TCR beta libraries were built with iRepertoire HTBI primers and Arm-PCR of CDR3 regions. TCRdb processed the multiplex PCR reads anew with MiXCR; each CDR3 protein has one entry. The top ten clones hold more than 10% of a sample with 550,000 to 650,000 distinct CDR3 sequences, around 15% of them seen once. This sample stems from a study of regulatory T cells in long-lasting Graves disease. Study at large: Graves' patients with a new diagnosis had received antithyroid drugs under 3 months.

Points from the study as a whole: Persistent Graves' disease cases displayed lower TCR diversity than newly diagnosed ones.

Time point: newly diagnosed GD, antithyroid drugs for less than 3 months. With RNA extracted from PBMCs as input, the TCR library was made. The patient group derived from an endocrinology department in Xi'an, China. This same sample was also taken into another study, of T cells in Graves' hyperthyroidism and ophthalmopathy. That work states: Blood shared most expanded thyroid clonotypes above 0.001.

The sequence came from a man younger than 35 with Graves disease. Sequencing used peripheral blood mononuclear cells (PBMCs), obtained at new diagnosis, from a patient treated with antithyroid drugs.

The CDR3 coding sequence is TGTGCCAGCAGTTTCGCAGCGAGCACAGATACGCAGTATTTT. It translates to CASSFAASTDTQYF. The V call is TRBV28, the J call TRBJ2-3; D is unresolved. The CDR3 is made up of 14 amino acids. CDR1 is MDHEN and CDR2 is SYDVKM in the germline V gene. V shed 3 bases and J shed 0 bases, with 7 bases lying between them.